A single sample gave rise to the 27 T cell receptor beta chains below, sequenced in a study of T cell repertoires and HLA-DP antigens. These receptors' targets are unknown. Using immunoSEQ multiplex PCR, the repertoire was profiled, and TCRdb retains in-frame clones only, with some absent. Here the sample spans about 89,000 clones, around 86% being singletons. The sequenced sample consisted of CD4+ T cells from PBMCs. The receptors shown here come from a man in his fifties or sixties in good health and CMV-seronegative.

The chain recombines TRBV30 with TRBJ2-2; 7 bases agree with TRBD1. The V segment lost 6 bases and the J segment 4 bases; nucleotides outside the gene matches: 17. Looked up from germline, CDR1 is GTSNPN and CDR2 is SVGIG (reference sequence). CDR3 length: 17 amino acids. The CDR3 loop is CACPKGAGMKGTGELFF. CDR3 DNA sequence: TGTGCCTGTCCAAAGGGGGCAGGGATGAAGGGCACCGGGGAGCTGTTTTTT.

This sequence joins TRBV5-1 and TRBJ2-5; 12 bases are shared with TRBD2. The CDR3 length is 20 residues. V dropped 5 bases and J dropped 0; count of bases not matched to a gene: 17. The germline V gene encodes CDR1 SGHRS and CDR2 YFSETQ. CDR3 amino acids: CASRGAAETRLAGDQETQYF. The CDR3 nucleotides read TGCGCCAGCAGAGGGGCAGCCGAGACTCGACTAGCGGGGGACCAAGAGACCCAGTACTTC.

The V and J genes are TRBV9 and TRBJ2-3, with 8 bases fitting TRBD2. With 4 bases clipped from V and 3 bases from J, the junction kept 16 bases outside the gene matches. CDR3 length: 18 residues. Germline CDR1 and CDR2: SGDLS and YYNGEE. The CDR3: CASSPRIGLAGKTDTQYF. In nucleotides, the CDR3 is TGTGCCAGCAGCCCTCGAATCGGGCTAGCGGGCAAGACAGATACGCAGTATTTT.

The J gene is TRBJ1-2, the V gene TRBV4-3; D unresolved. Germline V gene lookup returns CDR1 LGHNA and CDR2 YSLEER. This CDR3 region has 15 residues. Trimming left V 0 bases short and J 4 bases short, with 12 bases between. CDR3 in DNA: TGCGCCAGCAGCCAAGATCTCGGGCGGATCTATGGCTACACCTTC. Amino acids: CASSQDLGRIYGYTF.

The J gene is TRBJ1-5, the V gene TRBV7-2, with D unclear. V shed 5 bases and J shed 0 bases, with 8 bases lying between them. Per germline, CDR1 SGHTA and CDR2 FQGNSA. This CDR3 is built from 14 residues. This chain's CDR3 is CASSRTDSNQPQHF. The CDR3 DNA sequence: TGTGCCAGCAGCCGAACGGATAGCAATCAGCCCCAGCATTTT.

The V call is TRBV19, the J call TRBJ2-6; D possibly uses TRBD1 or TRBD2 (5 bases each). V was pared by 8 bases and J by 0 bases, with 14 bases between. This CDR3 is built from 16 residues. Per germline, CDR1 LNHDA and CDR2 SQIVND (reference sequence). Here the CDR3 DNA reads TGTGCCAGTTCATCGGGACGAATCTCTGGGGCCAACGTCCTGACTTTC. Its protein product is CASSSGRISGANVLTF.

The V and J genes are TRBV6-5 and TRBJ2-7; 9 nucleotides line up with TRBD2. CDR1 MNHEY and CDR2 SVGAGI come from the germline V gene. With 0 bases clipped from V and 4 bases from J, the junction kept 1 base outside the gene matches. The CDR3 totals 14 residues. The CDR3 sequence: CASSYSSGGYEQYF. DNA for the CDR3: TGTGCCAGCAGTTACTCTAGCGGGGGATACGAGCAGTACTTC.

This clone has only one observation. The rearrangement links TRBV29-1 to TRBJ1-5; weak D call: TRBD1 (6 bases). There are 19 residues in the CDR3. CDR1 and CDR2 from the germline V gene are SQVTM and ANQGSEA. V was trimmed by 0 bases and J by 0 bases, leaving 21 bases between them. CDR3 sequence (DNA): TGCAGCGTTGAAGATCTGAAGGACAAGGGGGAACTTAGCAATCAGCCCCAGCATTTT. Translation: CSVEDLKDKGELSNQPQHF.

The chain carries TRBV18 and TRBJ1-5, with D perhaps TRBD1 (5 bases). From germline, CDR1 is KGHSH and CDR2 LQKENI. The V and J ends lost 6 bases and 6 bases respectively, with 15 bases between them. The CDR3 is 14 amino acids. The CDR3 region has the DNA TGTGCCAGCTCCCTCCGGGGCTCCCCTCAGCCCCAGCATTTT. Protein: CASSLRGSPQPQHF.

The rearrangement uses TRBV2 and TRBJ2-7; 10 positions agree with TRBD2. This CDR3 has 15 amino acids. V lost 4 bases and J lost 2; bases outside the gene matches: 5. The germline gives CDR1 SNHLY, CDR2 FYNNEI. The CDR3 DNA sequence: TGTGCCAGCAGTGCGACCGGGACTAGCGCCTACGAGCAGTACTTC. This codes for CASSATGTSAYEQYF. Variable domain in full (rest from reference TRBV2 and TRBJ2-7): EPEVTQTPSHQVTQMGQEVILRCVPISNHLYFYWYRQILGQKVEFLVSFYNNEISEKSEIFDDQFSVERPDGSNFTLKIRSTKLEDSAMYFCASSATGTSAYEQYFGPGTRLTVT.

The chain links TRBV2 to TRBJ2-1, with 7 bases aligning to TRBD2. With 2 bases clipped from V and 3 bases from J, the junction kept 7 bases outside the gene matches. Germline lookup yields CDR1 SNHLY and CDR2 FYNNEI. The CDR3 is 16 residues long. CDR3: CASSETGTILYNEQFF. CDR3 bases: TGTGCCAGCAGTGAAACGGGGACTATCCTCTACAATGAGCAGTTCTTC.

V usage is TRBV5-5 and J usage is TRBJ2-1; no clear D. V lost 9 bases and J 9 bases, leaving 28 bases between the germline ends. The CDR3 contains 16 residues. Per germline, CDR1 SGHKS and CDR2 YYEKEE (reference sequence). The CDR3 region has the DNA TGTGCCACTACTCGAGCTGCGGAACTCCTTGCTGGTGAGCAGTTCTTC. This gives the protein CATTRAAELLAGEQFF.

The chain uses TRBV11-2 and TRBJ1-2, with D perhaps TRBD1 (6 bases). Germline V gene lookup returns CDR1 SGHAT and CDR2 FQNNGV. This CDR3 is built from 17 residues. V lost 1 base and J 4 bases, leaving 19 bases between the germline ends. CDR3 sequence: CASSLGVSGRGVYGYTF. Here the CDR3 DNA reads TGTGCCAGCAGCTTAGGGGTTTCGGGCAGGGGAGTCTATGGCTACACCTTC.

The chain joins TRBV27 to TRBJ2-3, with D unclear. The length of the CDR3 is 11 residues. In germline, CDR1 is MNHEY, CDR2 SMNVEV (reference sequence). V lost 2 bases and J 6 bases, leaving 3 bases between the germline ends. This CDR3 reads CASSLGDTQYF. The DNA of the CDR3 is TGTGCCAGCAGTTTAGGGGATACGCAGTATTTT.

The gene calls are TRBV7-8 and TRBJ1-2; TRBD1 aligns across 7 bases. The CDR3 is made up of 14 amino acids. Germline V gene sequence: CDR1 SGHVS, CDR2 FQNEAQ. The V gene end was trimmed by 0 bases and the J gene end by 5 bases; junction bases not matched to a gene: 3. The CDR3: CASSLARGEYGYTF. DNA of the CDR3: TGTGCCAGCAGCTTAGCCAGGGGGGAATATGGCTACACCTTC.

This clone was seen a single time. The chain has TRBV5-5 and TRBJ1-1; D uncertain. The germline V gene has CDR1 SGHKS and CDR2 YYEKEE (reference sequence). V was cut by 3 bases and J by 0 bases, with 9 bases left in between. The CDR3 consists of 14 residues. CDR3 sequence: CASSSIGLNTEAFF. CDR3 DNA: TGTGCCAGCAGCTCAATCGGGCTGAACACTGAAGCTTTCTTT.

V usage is TRBV19 and J usage is TRBJ2-1; 9 bases match TRBD1. Losses at the gene ends were 4 bases for V and 10 bases for J; bases not matched to a gene: 14. The CDR3 is 16 residues long. CDR1 and CDR2 (germline): LNHDA, SQIVND (reference sequence). This CDR3 is CASSKLGQGGWGEQFF. The CDR3 bases are TGTGCCAGTAGTAAACTGGGACAGGGAGGATGGGGCGAGCAGTTCTTC.

This clone was recorded only once. The CDR3 region has the DNA TGTGCCAGCAGCTTAGCGCTCCGGGGGGGCCCTAGCTCCTACAATGAGCAGTTCTTC. Translation gives CASSLALRGGPSSYNEQFF. This chain joins TRBV7-2 and TRBJ2-1; 8 nucleotides match TRBD2. V lost 0 bases to trimming and J lost 0 bases; unmatched junction nucleotides: 10. Germline V gene lookup returns CDR1 SGHTA and CDR2 FQGNSA. This CDR3 region has 19 residues.

The chain joins TRBV18 to TRBJ1-1; D might be TRBD1 (5 bases). The CDR3 loop spans 15 amino acids. V lost 2 bases and J 0 bases, leaving 10 bases between the germline ends. CDR1 is KGHSH, CDR2 LQKENI, per germline. The CDR3 region has the DNA TGTGCCAGCTCACCAAACGAGGGGATGAACACTGAAGCTTTCTTT. Translated, it gives CASSPNEGMNTEAFF.

This chain uses TRBV29-1 with TRBJ2-4; TRBD1 matches at 7 bases. With 4 bases clipped from V and 1 base from J, the junction kept 7 bases outside the gene matches. The germline V gene encodes CDR1 SQVTM and CDR2 ANQGSEA. The CDR3 is 15 residues long. The CDR3 reads CSVGTGLGAKNIQYF. The DNA of the CDR3 is TGCAGCGTTGGGACAGGCCTTGGGGCCAAAAACATTCAGTACTTC.

The V call is TRBV25-1, the J call TRBJ2-7; tentative D call: TRBD1 (5 bases). Trimming pared 4 bases from V and 6 bases from J, leaving 13 bases between. Germline CDR1 is MGHDK and CDR2 is SYGVNS. The length of the CDR3 is 13 residues. In DNA form, the CDR3 reads TGTGCCAGCAGTGTAGGGGCTCGTAGCGAGCAGTACTTC. This encodes CASSVGARSEQYF.

The V call is TRBV28, the J call TRBJ2-5; a possible D gene is TRBD2 (6 bases). Germline values: CDR1 MDHEN, CDR2 SYDVKM. Trimming pared 2 bases from V and 3 bases from J, leaving 10 bases between. This CDR3 comprises 14 residues. This CDR3 is CASSLITGEETQYF. In nucleotides, the CDR3 is TGTGCCAGCAGTTTAATTACGGGAGAAGAGACCCAGTACTTC. Variable domain in full (rest from reference TRBV28 and TRBJ2-5): DVKVTQSSRYLVKRTGEKVFLECVQDMDHENMFWYRQDPGLGLRLIYFSYDVKMKEKGDIPEGYSVSREKKERFSLILESASTNQTSMYLCASSLITGEETQYFGPGTRLLVL.

This rearrangement joins TRBV21-1 to TRBJ1-5. TRBV21-1 is a pseudogene segment. The CDR3 contains 13 residues. The CDR3 DNA reads TGTGCCAGCAGCTCCGGGGGGGCCCAGCCCCAGCATTTT. It yields the protein CASSSGGAQPQHF.

The J gene is TRBJ1-2, the V gene TRBV4-1, with 11 bases lining up with TRBD1. Germline CDR1 MGHRA, CDR2 YSYEKL. The J segment lost 8 bases and the V segment lost 7 bases, leaving 15 bases of the junction unmatched. The CDR3 contains 16 residues. The CDR3 reads CASKPTGTGGGEGYTF. The CDR3 coding sequence is TGCGCCAGCAAACCGACTGGGACAGGGGGTGGGGAGGGCTACACCTTC.

The rearrangement links TRBV10-1 to TRBJ1-1, with unresolved D. The CDR3 contains 12 residues. The germline V gene has CDR1 WNHNN and CDR2 SYGVQD (reference sequence). The germline V and J ends were trimmed by 5 bases and 4 bases, with 8 bases remaining between them. CDR3 loop: CASSPGGTEAFF. The CDR3, as DNA: TGCGCCAGCAGTCCCGGTGGCACTGAAGCTTTCTTT.

This sequence joins TRBV29-1 and TRBJ1-3; TRBD1 might be the D (6 bases). Germline V gene data show CDR1 as SQVTM and CDR2 as ANQGSEA. This CDR3 is 15 amino acids long. V lost 7 bases and J 0 bases, leaving 16 bases between the germline ends. The chain's CDR3 is CSAILDRISGNTIYF. The CDR3 nucleotides are TGCAGCGCCATCTTGGACAGAATCTCTGGAAACACCATATATTTT.

The chain employs TRBV18 and TRBJ1-1; D is uncertain. V was cut by 4 bases and J by 0 bases, with 6 bases left in between. The CDR3 totals 13 residues. The germline gives CDR1 KGHSH, CDR2 LQKENI. As DNA, the CDR3 is TGTGCCAGCTCACTTCAGGTGAACACTGAAGCTTTCTTT. As protein: CASSLQVNTEAFF.